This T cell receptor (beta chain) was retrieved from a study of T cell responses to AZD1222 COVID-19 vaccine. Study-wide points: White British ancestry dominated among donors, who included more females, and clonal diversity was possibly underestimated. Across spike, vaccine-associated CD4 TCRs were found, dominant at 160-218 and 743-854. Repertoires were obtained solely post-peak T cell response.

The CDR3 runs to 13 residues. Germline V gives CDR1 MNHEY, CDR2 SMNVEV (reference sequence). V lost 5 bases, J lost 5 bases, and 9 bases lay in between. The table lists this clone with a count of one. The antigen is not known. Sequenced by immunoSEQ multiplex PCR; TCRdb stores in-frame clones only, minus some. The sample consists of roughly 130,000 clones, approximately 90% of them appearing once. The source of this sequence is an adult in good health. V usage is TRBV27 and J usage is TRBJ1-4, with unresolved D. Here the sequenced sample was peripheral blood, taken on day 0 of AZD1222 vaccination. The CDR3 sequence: CASSTQKNEKLFF. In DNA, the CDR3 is TGTGCCAGCAGTACACAGAAAAATGAAAAACTGTTTTTT.